The present T cell receptor (beta chain) was sequenced within a study of radiotherapy plus CTLA-4 blockade in lung cancer. Study-level information: For around 18% of patients, objective responses occurred, and around 31% had disease control. General study results and limits: The best predictor of response was reported to be early blood T cell clone dynamics, with interferon-beta. Radiotherapy plus ipilimumab was followed by expansion in blood of tumor-derived TCR clones.

Notes on this clone: What it binds is not known.

Germline V gene lookup returns CDR1 SGHTA and CDR2 FQGNSA. The length of the CDR3 is 14 residues. V lost 1 base and J lost 1, with 8 bases in between. Enrolled patients, whose metastatic non-small-cell lung cancer was chemo-refractory, received focal radiation plus CTLA-4 blockade with ipilimumab. The protocol was immunoSEQ multiplex PCR, while the TCRdb copy is restricted to in-frame clones and leaves out a portion. The table has 83,000 or so clones, about four fifths seen once. The TCR originated in a human donor with non-small cell lung cancer who had stable disease on radiotherapy plus ipilimumab. The chain couples TRBV7-2 to TRBJ2-7, with D tentatively TRBD2 (6 bases). The specimen was peripheral blood, collected from a patient treated with radiotherapy plus ipilimumab. In DNA, the CDR3 is TGTGCCAGCAGCTTAGAGGAGGGTTCCTACGAGCAGTACTTC. Translation gives CASSLEEGSYEQYF. The entire variable domain, with the rest obtained from reference TRBV7-2 and TRBJ2-7, is as follows: GAGVSQSPSNKVTEKGKDVELRCDPISGHTALYWYRQSLGQGLEFLIYFQGNSAPDKSGLPSDRFSAERTGGSVSTLTIQRTQQEDSAVYLCASSLEEGSYEQYFGPGTRLTVT.